A single T cell receptor (beta chain) is shown here with its context. What it binds is not known. The sample comes from a study of CD8+ T cells in alopecia areata. The wider study: Treated patients were given 5 to 10 mg oral tofacitinib twice daily.

Peripheral blood samples and lesional scalp punch biopsies were obtained from alopecia areata patients. The germline V gene has CDR1 SGDLS and CDR2 YYNGEE. V was shortened by 3 bases and J by 4 bases, with 13 bases between the two germline ends. The CDR3 length is 15 residues. Broader study findings: Affected scalp, especially in alopecia totalis/universalis, had a higher clonality than normal scalp did.

As the sequencing template, cDNA was produced by extracting RNA and reverse transcribing it. Repertoires were generated with immunoSEQ multiplex PCR, while TCRdb's copy carries only in-frame clones and drops some. The sample includes fewer than 80,000 clones, roughly 57% seen only once; the top ten take approximately 15%. The chain has TRBV9 and TRBJ2-2, with D unresolved. The material was CD8+ T cells sorted from blood, obtained at week 0. The clonotype comes from a human donor with alopecia areata. CDR3 amino acids: CASSETPRTTGELFF. CDR3 in DNA: TGTGCCAGCAGCGAGACCCCGCGGACCACCGGGGAGCTGTTTTTT.